The 18 T cell receptor beta chains presented below share a single source sample, sequenced in a study of blood T cell repertoires in COVID-19. Some clones are missing from TCRdb's copy, which holds only in-frame ones; the method was immunoSEQ multiplex PCR. The sample lists under 450,000 clones; roughly 87% were seen once. The specimen sequenced was PBMCs or T cells enriched from blood (not recorded which). The origin of the receptors is a woman in her 50s who had recovered from COVID-19.

The chain has TRBV13 and TRBJ1-1; D is uncertain. Germline CDR1 PRHDT, CDR2 FYEKMQ (reference sequence). The CDR3 totals 19 residues. V was trimmed by 2 bases and J by 1 base, leaving 23 bases between them. CDR3: CASSLSTPRSMSPNTEAFF. CDR3 sequence (DNA): TGTGCCAGCAGCTTATCGACCCCCAGGTCGATGAGTCCGAACACTGAAGCTTTCTTT.

The chain links TRBV5-1 to TRBJ2-3; TRBD2 matches at 8 bases. J gave up 1 base and V 0 bases, and 4 bases lay outside the gene matches. Germline V gives CDR1 SGHRS, CDR2 YFSETQ. The CDR3 is made up of 16 amino acids. Written as DNA, the CDR3 is TGCGCCAGCAGCTTGGGGAAAGCGGGGGGCACAGATACGCAGTATTTT. It is translated as CASSLGKAGGTDTQYF. The full variable domain, in which reference TRBV5-1 and TRBJ2-3 provide the parts outside the CDR3, is KAGVTQTPRYLIKTRGQQVTLSCSPISGHRSVSWYQQTPGQGLQFLFEYFSETQRNKGNFPGRFSGRQFSNSRSEMNVSTLELGDSALYLCASSLGKAGGTDTQYFGPGTRLTVL.

The V gene is TRBV19, the J gene TRBJ2-7; D not certain. Germline V CDR1 and CDR2: LNHDA, SQIVND (reference sequence). The CDR3 is 13 amino acids. Trimming shortened V by 0 bases and J by 0 bases, and 3 bases separated the two germline ends. The chain's CDR3 is CASSIDLSYEQYF. CDR3 DNA: TGTGCCAGTAGTATAGACCTCTCCTACGAGCAGTACTTC.

The V and J genes are TRBV19 and TRBJ1-5; D possibly corresponds to TRBD1 (5 bases). V was trimmed by 6 bases and J by 2 bases, leaving 14 bases between them. The CDR3 sequence is 15 residues long. The germline V gene encodes CDR1 LNHDA and CDR2 SQIVND (reference sequence). CDR3 in amino acids: CASSHQGKGNQPQHF. CDR3 bases: TGTGCCAGTAGCCACCAGGGAAAGGGCAATCAGCCCCAGCATTTT.

The CDR3 loop reads CASSHVLLNHNEQFF. The CDR3 DNA reads TGTGCCAGCAGCCACGTTCTACTAAACCACAATGAGCAGTTCTTC. This chain connects TRBV3-1 (or the pseudogene TRBV3-2) to TRBJ2-1; no firm D call. Trimming pared 3 bases from V and 5 bases from J, leaving 14 bases between. The CDR3 totals 15 residues. Germline V gives CDR1 LGHDT, CDR2 YNNKEL (reference sequence).

The chain couples TRBV3-1 (or the pseudogene TRBV3-2) to TRBJ1-6, with D perhaps matching TRBD1 (6 bases). Germline V lookup: CDR1 LGHDT, CDR2 YNNKEL (reference sequence). V dropped 4 bases and J dropped 0 bases, with 22 bases sitting between them. The CDR3 is made up of 20 amino acids. The CDR3 loop is CASSLILQGGLSSYNSPLHF. CDR3 nucleotides: TGTGCCAGCAGCCTAATTCTACAGGGCGGACTGAGCTCCTATAATTCACCCCTCCACTTT.

This chain joins TRBV7-6 and TRBJ1-2, with TRBD1 identical over 7 bases. Germline assignment: CDR1 SGHVS and CDR2 FNYEAQ. CDR3 length: 18 residues. With 5 bases clipped from V and 0 bases from J, the junction kept 15 bases outside the gene matches. The CDR3 DNA sequence: TGTGCCAGCAGCGTCGGGGCGACAGGGCCCTCAGCTAACTATGGCTACACCTTC. It specifies CASSVGATGPSANYGYTF. Combining the CDR3 with reference TRBV7-6 and TRBJ1-2 gives the whole variable domain GAGVSQSPRYKVTKRGQDVALRCDPISGHVSLYWYRQALGQGPEFLTYFNYEAQQDKSGLPNDRFSAERPEGSISTLTIQRTEQRDSAMYRCASSVGATGPSANYGYTFGSGTRLTVV.

The J gene is TRBJ1-1, the V gene TRBV2; 8 bases agree with TRBD1. The CDR3 contains 13 residues. CDR1 is SNHLY, CDR2 FYNNEI, per germline. J gave up 7 bases and V 8 bases, and 9 bases lay outside the gene matches. CDR3 DNA sequence: TGTGCCAGCGGACAGGGAGGGCTTAGTGAAGCTTTCTTT. Protein: CASGQGGLSEAFF.

This clone was observed once. This chain joins TRBV6-5 and TRBJ2-7; maybe TRBD1 (6 bases). V was trimmed by 2 bases and J by 3 bases, leaving 17 bases between them. Germline V gene data show CDR1 as MNHEY and CDR2 as SVGAGI. The CDR3 totals 16 residues. The CDR3 loop is CASSYGSPSRGYEQYF. The CDR3 bases are TGTGCCAGCAGTTACGGCAGTCCCTCCAGGGGCTACGAGCAGTACTTC.

The chain links TRBV6-5 to TRBJ1-5; 10 bases line up with TRBD1. V trimming: 0 bases; J trimming: 4 bases; junction bases outside the gene matches: 3. The V gene's germline CDR1 is MNHEY and CDR2 SVGAGI. The CDR3 is 16 amino acids. The chain's CDR3 is CASSYSADRGNQPQHF. Here the CDR3 DNA reads TGTGCCAGCAGTTACTCTGCGGACAGGGGGAATCAGCCCCAGCATTTT.

This sequence joins TRBV2 and TRBJ2-5, with 7 bases aligning to TRBD1. After removal of 4 bases from V and 4 bases from J, the junction contained 3 bases not matched to a gene. Germline V gene lookup returns CDR1 SNHLY and CDR2 FYNNEI. The CDR3 is 13 residues long. DNA of the CDR3: TGTGCCAGCAGTGGGACAGGCCGAGAGACCCAGTACTTC. As protein: CASSGTGRETQYF.

This chain joins TRBV11-3 and TRBJ2-1, with 13 bases fitting TRBD2. Per germline, CDR1 SGHNT and CDR2 YENEEA. V shed 5 bases, J shed 7 bases, and the junction held 8 bases outside the gene matches. The CDR3 has 16 residues. The CDR3 DNA reads TGTGCCAGCAGCCCACCCGGACTAGCGGGGGTTAATGAGCAGTTCTTC. This sequence encodes CASSPPGLAGVNEQFF.

This clone occurred a few times. This sequence joins TRBV3-1 (or the pseudogene TRBV3-2) and TRBJ2-1; TRBD1 is a possible D gene (8 bases). The CDR3 has 14 residues. Germline CDR1 reads LGHDT; CDR2 reads YNNKEL (reference sequence). V was trimmed by 8 bases and J by 9 bases, leaving 20 bases between them. The CDR3 DNA reads as TGTGCCAGCGCCCGCACTACAGGGGGGGTTGAGCAGTTCTTC. Translation: CASARTTGGVEQFF.

The genes are TRBV3-1 (or the pseudogene TRBV3-2) and TRBJ1-5, with D perhaps matching TRBD1 (6 bases). There are 15 residues in the CDR3. Germline-derived CDR1 and CDR2 are LGHDT and YNNKEL (reference sequence). Trimming took 4 bases from V and 6 from J, leaving 16 bases between them. This chain's CDR3 is CASSPFGGASQPQHF. Written as DNA, the CDR3 is TGTGCCAGCAGCCCTTTTGGGGGGGCTAGTCAGCCCCAGCATTTT.

This clone appeared a few times. This chain links TRBV5-4 with TRBJ1-1; 8 bases line up with TRBD1. CDR1 and CDR2 (germline): SGHNT, YYREEE (reference sequence). With 1 base clipped from V and 1 base from J, the junction kept 9 bases outside the gene matches. CDR3 length equals 17 residues. Written as DNA, the CDR3 is TGTGCCAGCAGCTTGTTAGGCAGGGGGCGGACGAACACTGAAGCTTTCTTT. This gives the protein CASSLLGRGRTNTEAFF.

The J gene is TRBJ2-3, the V gene TRBV3-1 (or the pseudogene TRBV3-2); D is undetermined. This CDR3 has 15 amino acids. V was clipped by 4 bases and J by 2 bases, with 13 bases between them. Per germline, CDR1 LGHDT and CDR2 YNNKEL (reference sequence). The CDR3: CASSPQRSPTDTQYF. The CDR3, as DNA: TGTGCCAGCAGCCCTCAGCGAAGCCCCACAGATACGCAGTATTTT.

This chain links TRBV19 with TRBJ1-5; no clear D gene. Germline CDR1 reads LNHDA; CDR2 reads SQIVND (reference sequence). This CDR3 is built from 15 residues. V lost 7 bases and J lost 6, with 19 bases in between. In nucleotides, the CDR3 is TGTGCCAGTACCACATCGGGAGGTGCGGGTCAGCCCCAGCATTTT. Translation gives CASTTSGGAGQPQHF.

The CDR3 DNA reads TGTGCCAGTAGTATGGCGGGACAGGGACATTCACCCCTCCACTTT. Translated, it gives CASSMAGQGHSPLHF. The rearrangement joins TRBV19 to TRBJ1-6, with 9 positions matching TRBD1. Trimming cost V 3 bases and J 8 bases; bases outside gene matches: 5. The germline V gene has CDR1 LNHDA and CDR2 SQIVND (reference sequence). The CDR3 extends over 15 amino acids.